These 19 T cell receptor beta chains came from one sample sequenced in a study of blood T cell repertoires in COVID-19. TCRdb keeps only in-frame clones here, not all; method: immunoSEQ multiplex PCR. The table lists 90,000 to 150,000 clones, about 85% of them singletons. The sample taken for sequencing was peripheral blood. The receptors were sampled from an elderly man with acute or convalescent COVID-19.

This chain connects TRBV24-1 to TRBJ2-3, with D hard to call. Looked up from germline, CDR1 is KGHDR and CDR2 is SFDVKD. The CDR3 contains 11 residues. V lost 5 bases to trimming and J lost 6 bases, with 5 bases between them. CDR3 amino acids: CATSVSDTQYF. The DNA of the CDR3 is TGTGCCACCAGTGTAAGCGATACGCAGTATTTT.

This clone has just one count. The rearrangement uses TRBV7-9 and TRBJ1-2, with D perhaps TRBD1 (5 bases). CDR3 size: 13 residues. The germline gives CDR1 SEHNR, CDR2 FQNEAQ (reference sequence). The V and J ends lost 1 base and 6 bases respectively, with 9 bases between them. The CDR3 reads CASSLGGADGYTF. CDR3 bases: TGTGCCAGCAGCTTAGGGGGCGCGGATGGCTACACCTTC.

This clone was detected a few times. This chain connects TRBV6-5 to TRBJ2-7; perhaps TRBD2 as D (6 bases). Looked up from germline, CDR1 is MNHEY and CDR2 is SVGAGI. Trimming pared 0 bases from V and 2 bases from J, leaving 11 bases between. The CDR3 contains 15 residues. In nucleotides, the CDR3 is TGTGCCAGCAGTTACTCCCGAGGAGGGGCCTACGAGCAGTACTTC. This codes for CASSYSRGGAYEQYF.

The chain employs TRBV5-1 and TRBJ1-1; maybe TRBD1 (5 bases). Per the germline V gene, CDR1 is SGHRS and CDR2 is YFSETQ. The CDR3 runs 14 residues. Trimming shortened V by 3 bases and J by 3 bases, and 12 bases separated the two germline ends. The CDR3 is CASSSDNQDTEAFF. CDR3 in DNA: TGCGCCAGCAGCTCGGACAATCAGGACACTGAAGCTTTCTTT.

CDR3 nucleotide sequence: TGTGCCACCACGCAGGGGGCAGCTAATTCACCCCTCCACTTT. Translating gives CATTQGAANSPLHF. The chain combines TRBV6-5 with TRBJ1-6; 8 bases map to TRBD1. The V segment lost 10 bases and the J segment 6 bases; nucleotides outside the gene matches: 8. The germline V gene has CDR1 MNHEY and CDR2 SVGAGI. This CDR3 spans 14 amino acids.

The chain couples TRBV6-2 or TRBV6-3 to TRBJ1-5, with unresolved D. The CDR3 spans 16 residues. CDR1 MNHEY and CDR2 SVGEGT come from the germline V gene. Trimming cost V 2 bases and J 1 base, with 12 bases left between them. In nucleotides, the CDR3 is TGTGCCAGCAGTTACAGGCAGGAATGGAGCAATCAGCCCCAGCATTTT. Protein product: CASSYRQEWSNQPQHF.

The chain links TRBV5-1 to TRBJ1-2; the D gene is possibly TRBD1 (5 bases). V lost 3 bases to trimming and J lost 7 bases, with 16 bases between them. Looked up from germline, CDR1 is SGHRS and CDR2 is YFSETQ. The CDR3 spans 14 residues. CDR3: CASSWGGTETGYTF. CDR3 DNA: TGCGCCAGCAGCTGGGGGGGAACGGAAACTGGCTACACCTTC. Filled out from reference TRBV5-1 and TRBJ1-2, the complete variable domain reads KAGVTQTPRYLIKTRGQQVTLSCSPISGHRSVSWYQQTPGQGLQFLFEYFSETQRNKGNFPGRFSGRQFSNSRSEMNVSTLELGDSALYLCASSWGGTETGYTFGSGTRLTVV.

The genes are TRBV12-3 or TRBV12-4 and TRBJ2-1, with D uncertain. Trimming took off 4 bases at V and 8 bases at J, with 6 bases between the two ends. This CDR3 contains 11 residues. The CDR3 region has the DNA TGTGCCAGCAGTTCCCCCTATGAGCAGTTCTTC. Translation: CASSSPYEQFF.

The chain has TRBV5-4 and TRBJ2-6; D call uncertain. The CDR3 runs 16 residues. The ends were cut back, 2 bases at V and 1 base at J, with 10 bases in the middle. Germline loops: CDR1 SGHNT, CDR2 YYREEE (reference sequence). As DNA, the CDR3 is TGTGCCAGCAGCTTTTCGGTACTATCTGGGGCCAACGTCCTGACTTTC. Its protein product is CASSFSVLSGANVLTF.

This chain joins TRBV25-1 and TRBJ2-3; TRBD2 aligns across 7 bases. CDR3 size: 15 residues. CDR1 is MGHDK, CDR2 SYGVNS, per germline. V lost 4 bases, J lost 1 base, and 5 bases stayed unmatched. CDR3 nucleotide sequence: TGTGCCAGCAGTGGTACTAGCGCCCGCACAGATACGCAGTATTTT. This codes for CASSGTSARTDTQYF.

V and J are TRBV10-2 and TRBJ1-4, with 9 positions matching TRBD1. Germline CDR1 is WSHSY and CDR2 is SAAADI. The length of the CDR3 is 17 residues. The V gene end was trimmed by 7 bases and the J gene end by 7 bases; junction bases not matched to a gene: 16. The CDR3 loop reads CASNIQNRGQGSEKLFF. The CDR3 bases are TGCGCCAGCAATATACAAAATCGGGGACAGGGTAGTGAAAAACTGTTTTTT.

Comment on this clone: One base away lies a much larger clone, so this may be a sequencing read error. The genes are TRBV12-5 and TRBJ1-1; weak D call: TRBD1 (6 bases). The V gene's germline CDR1 is LGHNT and CDR2 FRNRAP. The CDR3 extends over 20 amino acids. The CDR3 here is CACGLVSPRGGARVNTEAFF. Written as DNA, the CDR3 is TGTGCTTGTGGTTTGGTATCCCCGCGAGGGGGGGCCAGGGTGAACACTGAAGCTTTCTTT.

V gene TRBV18 combines with J gene TRBJ2-7, with D perhaps matching TRBD2 (7 bases). V was clipped by 3 bases and J by 7 bases, with 13 bases between them. The CDR3 covers 13 residues. Germline CDR1 reads KGHSH; CDR2 reads LQKENI. CDR3 region: CASSPKGGGEQYF. The CDR3 DNA reads TGTGCCAGCTCACCGAAGGGGGGGGGTGAGCAGTACTTC. Drawing the rest from reference TRBV18 and TRBJ2-7, the complete variable domain is NAGVMQNPRHLVRRRGQEARLRCSPMKGHSHVYWYRQLPEEGLKFMVYLQKENIIDESGMPKERFSAEFPKEGPSILRIQQVVRGDSAAYFCASSPKGGGEQYFGPGTRLTVT.

V is TRBV5-6 and J is TRBJ1-4, with D perhaps TRBD1 (5 bases). Germline V gives CDR1 SGHDT, CDR2 YYEEEE. The CDR3 runs 16 residues. V dropped 4 bases and J dropped 4 bases, with 17 bases sitting between them. The CDR3 DNA sequence: TGTGCCAGCAGCCTTCAACGGGCAGGGATTAATGAAAAACTGTTTTTT. Its translation is CASSLQRAGINEKLFF.

This chain uses TRBV6-1 with TRBJ1-1, with D perhaps matching TRBD1 (5 bases). Germline CDR1 is MNHNS and CDR2 is SASEGT. This CDR3 contains 17 residues. The V end was cut by 0 bases, the J end by 5 bases, with 19 bases between. CDR3 sequence (DNA): TGTGCCAGCAGTGAAGCCGGGAGCAGGAGTCGGGGGACTGAAGCTTTCTTT. This sequence encodes CASSEAGSRSRGTEAFF.

CDR3 protein: CASGPGTTSTDTQYF. The DNA for the CDR3 is TGTGCTAGTGGTCCGGGGACTACTAGCACAGATACGCAGTATTTT. The J gene is TRBJ2-3, the V gene TRBV12-5, with 7 bases matching TRBD2. V dropped 5 bases and J dropped 0; count of bases not matched to a gene: 5. The CDR3 runs to 15 residues. The germline V gene has CDR1 LGHNT and CDR2 FRNRAP.

The chain links TRBV4-3 to TRBJ2-7; 10 nucleotides line up with TRBD2. After removal of 3 bases from V and 0 bases from J, the junction contained 2 bases not matched to a gene. Germline CDR1 is LGHNA and CDR2 is YSLEER. This CDR3 is built from 15 residues. The CDR3 DNA sequence: TGCGCCAGCAGCCATAGCGGGAGGAACTCCTACGAGCAGTACTTC. Translating it yields CASSHSGRNSYEQYF.

J is TRBJ2-7 and V is TRBV7-2; no reliable D call. The CDR3 is 12 amino acids. CDR1 and CDR2 from the germline V gene are SGHTA and FQGNSA. Trimming pared 3 bases from V and 5 bases from J, leaving 8 bases between. The chain's CDR3 is CASSFYRDEQYF. CDR3 sequence (DNA): TGTGCCAGCAGCTTTTACAGAGACGAGCAGTACTTC.

This clone was picked up one time. This sequence joins TRBV12-3 or TRBV12-4 and TRBJ2-5; 9 positions agree with TRBD1. This CDR3 has 13 amino acids. Germline trimming cut 4 bases from V and 3 bases from J; bases unmatched to any gene: 0. The CDR3 here is CASSWTGEETQYF. CDR3 nucleotide sequence: TGTGCCAGCAGTTGGACAGGGGAAGAGACCCAGTACTTC.